This T cell receptor (beta chain) was observed in a study of shared clonotypes between healthy human individuals. This clone was observed a handful of times. Its matching antigen is unknown. Germline assignment: CDR1 GTSNPN and CDR2 SVGIG (reference sequence). J was trimmed by 6 bases and V by 2 bases; bases with no gene match: 4. The length of the CDR3 is 15 residues. Measured with immunoSEQ multiplex PCR; TCRdb has only the in-frame clones, and not every one. The data hold approximately 940,000 clones, with around three quarters observed a single time. Study-level findings and limits: Some clonotypes were shared by all four sorted-subset donors, while others were not shared. The non-shared ones had lower generation probabilities than the shared ones.

The chain is built from TRBV30 and TRBJ1-6; 10 positions agree with TRBD1. The sequenced sample was memory CD4+ T cells sorted from blood. The subset: CD45RA-negative fraction. The clonotype comes from a man between 18 and 35 years old in good health. This CDR3 is CAWSTRDRGNSPLHF. CDR3 nucleotides: TGTGCCTGGAGTACCCGGGACAGGGGTAATTCACCCCTCCACTTT. Supplemented by reference TRBV30 and TRBJ1-6, the full variable domain reads SQTIHQWPATLVQPVGSPLSLECTVEGTSNPNLYWYRQAAGRGLQLLFYSVGIGQISSEVPQNLSASRPQDRQFILSSKKLLLSDSGFYLCAWSTRDRGNSPLHFGNGTRLTVT.